These 26 T cell receptor beta chains originate from one sample sequenced in a study of beta chain features in type 1 diabetes. TCRB transcripts that were expressed got sequenced, as all of the isolated RNA had been reverse transcribed. The data were produced by immunoSEQ multiplex PCR, yet TCRdb's version contains in-frame clones alone and is incomplete. This sample has roughly 500,000 clones, with 10% to 12% found just once. Sequencing used naive CD4+ T cells from blood. These receptors were taken from a woman younger than 30 in good health.

This clone was detected only a few times. The chain is built from TRBV2 and TRBJ2-5; TRBD1 matches 7 bases. CDR1 and CDR2 (germline): SNHLY, FYNNEI. The V gene end was trimmed by 5 bases and the J gene end by 4 bases; junction bases not matched to a gene: 1. The CDR3 has 12 amino acids. The CDR3 DNA sequence: TGTGCCAGCAGTAACAGGGGAGAGACCCAGTACTTC. It encodes CASSNRGETQYF.

The V gene is TRBV10-3, the J gene TRBJ1-2, with D possibly matching TRBD1 (5 bases). Germline CDR1 ENHRY, CDR2 SYGVKD. The V and J ends lost 2 bases and 10 bases respectively, with 11 bases between them. The CDR3 consists of 12 residues. The CDR3 coding sequence is TGTGCCATCAGTGAGGCGACAGAGGACTACACCTTC. Its protein is CAISEATEDYTF.

At least ten counts were recorded for this clone. The chain recombines TRBV28 with TRBJ2-7; 8 bases fit TRBD1. V shed 5 bases and J 11 bases; nucleotides not matched to a gene: 14. The CDR3 length is 14 residues. Germline assignment: CDR1 MDHEN and CDR2 SYDVKM. The DNA of the CDR3 is TGTGCCAGCAGTCTCTCGTCCGACAGGGGAGAGGAGTACGTC. As protein: CASSLSSDRGEEYV.

Concerning this clone: Additional DNA sequences in this sample encode the identical CDR3. The CDR3 here is CSAGTEYNEQFF. CDR3 in DNA: TGCAGCGCCGGGACTGAGTACAATGAGCAGTTCTTC. This rearrangement joins TRBV29-1 to TRBJ2-1, with D tentatively TRBD2 (6 bases). This CDR3 comprises 12 residues. Looked up from germline, CDR1 is SQVTM and CDR2 is ANQGSEA. V shed 7 bases and J shed 4 bases, with 11 bases lying between them.

This clone occurred once. The chain links TRBV12-5 to TRBJ2-7; maybe TRBD2 (5 bases). CDR3 length equals 13 residues. Germline CDR1 LGHNT, CDR2 FRNRAP. V lost 7 bases to trimming and J lost 4 bases, with 14 bases between them. The CDR3 sequence is CASASGIGYEQYF. CDR3 bases: TGTGCTAGTGCCTCCGGGATAGGGTACGAGCAGTACTTC.

Only a few counts were recorded for this clone. The chain is built from TRBV29-1 and TRBJ2-4; a possible D gene is TRBD1 (5 bases). Trimming cost V 7 bases and J 2 bases, with 15 bases left between them. The germline V gene has CDR1 SQVTM and CDR2 ANQGSEA. The CDR3 has 14 residues. The CDR3 DNA sequence: TGCAGCGCTTATACTACAGGTTCCAAAAACATTCAGTACTTC. It specifies CSAYTTGSKNIQYF.

A few counts support this clone. This chain uses TRBV4-2 with TRBJ1-1; tentative D call: TRBD1 (5 bases). The CDR3 length is 16 residues. Germline V gene lookup returns CDR1 LGHNA and CDR2 YNFKEQ. The V gene lost 0 bases and the J gene lost 3 bases, with 14 bases spanning the gap. The CDR3 region has the DNA TGTGCCAGCAGCCAAGATGAGAGGGGAAGGGACACTGAAGCTTTCTTT. This translates into CASSQDERGRDTEAFF.

This clone was counted between two and nine times. This chain joins TRBV30 and TRBJ1-2; 7 bases match TRBD1. This CDR3 region has 14 residues. V gave up 2 bases and J gave up 3 bases; unmatched junction bases: 6. Germline CDR1 GTSNPN, CDR2 SVGIG (reference sequence). The CDR3 protein is CAWSKGTAYYGYTF. The CDR3 DNA follows: TGTGCCTGGAGTAAAGGGACAGCCTACTATGGCTACACCTTC.

This clone was observed a handful of times. This chain links TRBV29-1 with TRBJ1-2, with a tentative D call TRBD1 (5 bases). V shed 6 bases and J shed 3 bases, with 23 bases lying between them. The germline V gene has CDR1 SQVTM and CDR2 ANQGSEA. This CDR3 is 16 amino acids long. The CDR3 sequence is CSVGPYGREEYYGYTF. Written as DNA, the CDR3 is TGCAGCGTGGGGCCTTACGGCAGGGAGGAGTACTATGGCTACACCTTC.

This clone was observed a handful of times. The chain has TRBV9 and TRBJ2-3; 9 bases line up with TRBD2. The CDR3 has 16 residues. Germline assignment: CDR1 SGDLS and CDR2 YYNGEE. V was clipped by 4 bases and J by 2 bases; unmatched bases: 8. CDR3 protein: CASSPAAGGSTDTQYF. DNA of the CDR3: TGTGCCAGCAGCCCCGCAGCGGGGGGATCCACAGATACGCAGTATTTT.

The sample holds a few counts of this clone. V gene TRBV7-9 combines with J gene TRBJ2-6; D is undetermined. The germline gives CDR1 SEHNR, CDR2 FQNEAQ (reference sequence). There are 14 residues in the CDR3. The V end lost 7 bases, the J end lost 4 bases, and 11 bases lay between the germline ends. The DNA of the CDR3 is TGTGCCAGCACCTCCCGAGAGGGGGCCAACGTCCTGACTTTC. Translation gives CASTSREGANVLTF.

This clone has a handful of counts. The gene calls are TRBV19 and TRBJ1-5; unclear D gene. In germline, CDR1 is LNHDA, CDR2 SQIVND (reference sequence). CDR3 size: 15 residues. The V and J ends lost 2 bases and 2 bases respectively, with 10 bases between them. The CDR3 reads CASSIPGWGNQPQHF. Written as DNA, the CDR3 is TGTGCCAGTAGTATACCGGGGTGGGGCAATCAGCCCCAGCATTTT.

This clone was observed a few times. This sequence joins TRBV10-3 and TRBJ2-3; D is undetermined. From germline, CDR1 is ENHRY and CDR2 SYGVKD. V lost 0 bases to trimming and J lost 8 bases, with 9 bases between them. The CDR3 length is 13 residues. The CDR3 is CAISESPFATQYF. The CDR3 DNA sequence: TGTGCCATCAGTGAGTCTCCATTTGCTACGCAGTATTTT.

In its sample, this clone was seen a few times. The V gene is TRBV5-1, the J gene TRBJ2-2; no definite D call. The ends were cut back, 3 bases at V and 2 bases at J, with 5 bases in the middle. The CDR3 totals 13 residues. Germline CDR1 and CDR2: SGHRS and YFSETQ. The CDR3 DNA is TGCGCCAGCAGCTCACTCAACACCGGGGAGCTGTTTTTT. Residues: CASSSLNTGELFF. The variable domain in full, with the rest retrieved from reference TRBV5-1 and TRBJ2-2, is KAGVTQTPRYLIKTRGQQVTLSCSPISGHRSVSWYQQTPGQGLQFLFEYFSETQRNKGNFPGRFSGRQFSNSRSEMNVSTLELGDSALYLCASSSLNTGELFFGEGSRLTVL.

The chain uses TRBV7-9 and TRBJ2-7; no firm D call. V was pared by 3 bases and J by 6 bases, with 9 bases between. Germline loops: CDR1 SEHNR, CDR2 FQNEAQ (reference sequence). This CDR3 region has 12 residues. DNA for the CDR3: TGTGCCAGCAGCTTCGGCCAATCCGAGCAGTACGTC. Amino acid sequence: CASSFGQSEQYV.

The chain recombines TRBV9 with TRBJ2-1; the match to TRBD2 covers 15 bases. The ends lost 0 bases at V and 6 bases at J; junction bases unmatched: 4. Germline V gene sequence: CDR1 SGDLS, CDR2 YYNGEE. CDR3 length equals 17 residues. CDR3 loop: CASSVGLGLAGGNEQFF. DNA of the CDR3: TGTGCCAGCAGCGTAGGTCTGGGACTAGCGGGGGGCAATGAGCAGTTCTTC.

The V gene is TRBV7-2, the J gene TRBJ2-7; a weak D match, TRBD2 (5 bases). The CDR3 extends over 16 amino acids. V was shortened by 6 bases and J by 2 bases, with 20 bases between the two germline ends. Germline CDR1 and CDR2: SGHTA and FQGNSA. CDR3 region: CASRSRAGPPTYEQYF. In nucleotides, the CDR3 is TGTGCCAGCAGATCCCGGGCGGGTCCCCCAACCTACGAGCAGTACTTC.

The CDR3 loop is CASSSVETQYF. The CDR3 DNA reads as TGTGCCAGCAGCTCGGTAGAGACCCAGTACTTC. The genes are TRBV5-6 and TRBJ2-5; no clear D. The germline V gene encodes CDR1 SGHDT and CDR2 YYEEEE. The CDR3 has 11 amino acids. V was pared by 3 bases and J by 4 bases, with 4 bases between.

The chain joins TRBV9 to TRBJ1-1, with a possible D match to TRBD1 (5 bases). Trimming removed 2 bases from V and 0 bases from J, with 11 bases in between. Germline CDR1 SGDLS, CDR2 YYNGEE. The CDR3 length is 15 residues. The CDR3 loop reads CASSVRDDLNTEAFF. CDR3 nucleotide sequence: TGTGCCAGCAGCGTGAGGGACGATTTGAACACTGAAGCTTTCTTT.

A few counts support this clone. The J gene is TRBJ2-3, the V gene TRBV14, with D tentatively TRBD2 (5 bases). Germline V gene lookup returns CDR1 SGHDN and CDR2 FVKESK. The CDR3 spans 16 residues. The V end was cut by 1 base, the J end by 2 bases, with 13 bases between. This chain's CDR3 is CASSQVYGVFTDTQYF. CDR3 nucleotides: TGTGCCAGCAGCCAAGTTTACGGGGTTTTCACAGATACGCAGTATTTT.

This chain connects TRBV10-1 to TRBJ2-1, with D perhaps TRBD1 (5 bases). The CDR3 extends over 17 amino acids. Germline V gene lookup returns CDR1 WNHNN and CDR2 SYGVQD (reference sequence). Deletions cut 2 bases from V and 0 bases from J, with 14 bases between. CDR3 region: CASSERPQESSYNEQFF. The CDR3 coding sequence is TGCGCCAGCAGTGAGCGACCACAGGAAAGCTCCTACAATGAGCAGTTCTTC.

The chain uses TRBV28 and TRBJ1-1; D unresolved. V shed 6 bases and J shed 0 bases, with 5 bases lying between them. Germline assignment: CDR1 MDHEN and CDR2 SYDVKM. The CDR3 loop spans 12 amino acids. CDR3 region: CASSVLNTEAFF. In DNA form, the CDR3 reads TGTGCCAGCAGCGTCTTGAACACTGAAGCTTTCTTT.

V is TRBV6-5 and J is TRBJ1-2; no clear D. The V and J ends lost 2 bases and 4 bases respectively, with 8 bases between them. Germline-derived CDR1 and CDR2 are MNHEY and SVGAGI. The CDR3 is made up of 13 amino acids. The CDR3 bases are TGTGCCAGCAGTTACGGGCAGTCCTATGGCTACACCTTC. The encoded protein is CASSYGQSYGYTF.

V gene TRBV7-7 combines with J gene TRBJ2-2, with 8 bases that match TRBD1. CDR3 length: 15 amino acids. CDR1 and CDR2 from the germline V gene are SSHAT and FNYEAQ (reference sequence). J lost 6 bases, V lost 5 bases, and 8 bases had no gene match. The CDR3, as DNA: TGTGCCAGCAGCCCTAGGACAGGGCCTGCCGGGGAGCTGTTTTTT. Its translation: CASSPRTGPAGELFF. Complete variable domain (other parts from reference TRBV7-7 and TRBJ2-2): GAGVSQSPRYKVTKRGQDVTLRCDPISSHATLYWYQQALGQGPEFLTYFNYEAQPDKSGLPSDRFSAERPEGSISTLTIQRTEQRDSAMYRCASSPRTGPAGELFFGEGSRLTVL.

The V gene is TRBV2, the J gene TRBJ2-5; D might be TRBD2 (6 bases). V was trimmed by 7 bases and J by 1 base, leaving 10 bases between them. Germline values: CDR1 SNHLY, CDR2 FYNNEI. CDR3 length: 13 amino acids. The CDR3 here is CASTGGLQETQYF. The DNA for the CDR3 is TGTGCCAGCACCGGGGGACTCCAAGAGACCCAGTACTTC.

The CDR3 nucleotides are TGTGCCAGCAGTCCCCGACAGGGGGCAAACACTGAAGCTTTCTTT. Protein product: CASSPRQGANTEAFF. The chain uses TRBV7-3 and TRBJ1-1; the match to TRBD1 covers 10 bases. V dropped 6 bases and J dropped 2; count of bases not matched to a gene: 6. This CDR3 comprises 15 residues. Germline CDR1 SGHTA, CDR2 FQGTGA.